The sequence of this T cell receptor (beta chain) was determined in a study of blood T cell repertoires in COVID-19. TCRdb keeps only in-frame clones here, not all; method: immunoSEQ multiplex PCR. Among some 240,000 clones listed, around 90% were seen once. The germline CDR1 and CDR2 sequences are MDHEN and SYDVKM. V lost 2 bases to trimming and J lost 2 bases; unmatched junction nucleotides: 12. This CDR3 region has 17 residues. The sample taken for sequencing was peripheral blood. The V gene is TRBV28, the J gene TRBJ2-7, with TRBD1 matching over 7 bases. The sequence derives from a woman aged 60-70 years with COVID-19, enrolled during active disease. The CDR3 loop reads CASSLGLGGTITYEQYF. Written as DNA, the CDR3 is TGTGCCAGCAGTTTAGGTCTAGGGGGCACTATCACCTACGAGCAGTACTTC.